A selection of T cell receptor beta chains follows, all from one sample in a study of cytomegalovirus exposure and HLA in healthy donors. Profiling relied on immunoSEQ multiplex PCR, and the TCRdb table lists in-frame clones only, not all of them. Among 130,000 to 150,000 clones listed, 89% were seen once. Sequenced: PBMCs. The receptors come from a woman between 18 and 29 years old in good health and CMV-seropositive. Both conserved end residues are part of each CDR3. D genes are given only for firm matches. The size field is filled for only some rows; it gives once, few, many or a size class.

v_call	d_call	j_call	cdr3_length	clone_size	cdr3_nt	cdr3_aa
TRBV29-1	.	TRBJ1-1	14	.	TGCAGCGTTGAAGAGTGGGGGGGAAACACTGAAGCTTTCTTT	CSVEEWGGNTEAFF
TRBV14	TRBD1	TRBJ2-2	14	.	TGTGCCAGCAGCCGTCTGACAGGGACCGGGGAGCTGTTTTTT	CASSRLTGTGELFF
TRBV2	.	TRBJ1-1	14	.	TGTGCCAGCAGTGAAGAGGGGGACGTCACTGAAGCTTTCTTT	CASSEEGDVTEAFF
TRBV6-1	.	TRBJ1-2	13	.	TGTGCCAGCAGTGAAGTCAGGAGGGACGGCTACACCTTC	CASSEVRRDGYTF
TRBV27	TRBD2	TRBJ2-7	18	.	TGTGCCAGCAGTTTTGGTAGCCCAGCGGGGGCCATCTCCTACGAGCAGTACTTC	CASSFGSPAGAISYEQYF
TRBV5-6	.	TRBJ2-5	14	.	TGTGCCAGCAGCGACCAAGGGGCCAGTGAGACCCAGTACTTC	CASSDQGASETQYF
TRBV4-1	TRBD2	TRBJ2-7	14	.	TGCGCCAGCAGCCAGACTAGCGGGGGTTACGAGCAGTACTTC	CASSQTSGGYEQYF
TRBV28	TRBD1	TRBJ2-7	13	.	TGTGCCAGCAGTTTAAGACAGGGCAGCGAGCAGTACTTC	CASSLRQGSEQYF
TRBV7-6	TRBD2	TRBJ2-2	17	.	TGTGCCAGCAGCCTTCCACGGCGGGACTATAACACCGGGGAGCTGTTTTTT	CASSLPRRDYNTGELFF
TRBV7-2	TRBD2	TRBJ2-2	17	.	TGTGCCAGCAGCCCTCGGACTAGCGGCCCGGGGACCGGGGAGCTGTTTTTT	CASSPRTSGPGTGELFF
TRBV2	.	TRBJ1-5	13	.	TGTGCCAGCAGTGACCAGGGAGGTCAGCCCCAGCATTTT	CASSDQGGQPQHF
TRBV5-6	TRBD1	TRBJ2-7	16	.	TGTGCCAGCAGCGATGACAGGGGACCAGACTCCTACGAGCAGTACTTC	CASSDDRGPDSYEQYF
TRBV27	.	TRBJ2-7	12	.	TGTGCCAGCAGGGGGGGCTCCTACGAGCAGTACTTC	CASRGGSYEQYF
TRBV7-9	.	TRBJ2-1	13	.	TGTGCCAGCGGGGGCGCAGGGTATAATGAGCAGTTCTTC	CASGGAGYNEQFF
TRBV28	TRBD1	TRBJ2-7	14	.	TGTGCCAGCAGTTTGGGACAGGGGCTCGGGGAGCAGTACTTC	CASSLGQGLGEQYF
TRBV28	.	TRBJ1-2	17	.	TGTGCCAGCAGTTTAGATCTGCAGGCTACCACCTCCTATGGCTACACCTTC	CASSLDLQATTSYGYTF
TRBV5-1	TRBD1	TRBJ2-6	19	.	TGCGCCAGCAGCTTGGCAAAGGGGACAGGTCGCTCTGGGGCCAACGTCCTGACTTTC	CASSLAKGTGRSGANVLTF
TRBV9	.	TRBJ1-1	13	.	TGTGCCAGCAGCGTCACCTCCCAGGCTGAAGCTTTCTTT	CASSVTSQAEAFF
TRBV6-1	.	TRBJ2-1	15	.	TGTGCCAGCAGTGAAGCCCGGGATTGGAGCGATGAGCAGTTCTTC	CASSEARDWSDEQFF
TRBV28	TRBD1	TRBJ1-6	16	once	TGTGCCAGCAGTGCACGGGACAGGGGGCGGAATTCACCCCTCCACTTT	CASSARDRGRNSPLHF
TRBV7-9	.	TRBJ2-3	15	.	TGTGCCAGCAGCTTACTCGGGGGAAGCACAGATACGCAGTATTTT	CASSLLGGSTDTQYF
TRBV2	.	TRBJ1-6	15	.	TGTGCCAGCAAGACTGACGGCCCATTCAATTCACCCCTCCACTTT	CASKTDGPFNSPLHF
TRBV28	.	TRBJ1-5	15	.	TGTGCCAGCAGTTTTTTAGATTATAGCAATCAGCCCCAGCATTTT	CASSFLDYSNQPQHF
TRBV19	.	TRBJ1-5	17	.	TGTGCCAGTAGTATGAAACCGACACGGTATAGCAATCAGCCCCAGCATTTT	CASSMKPTRYSNQPQHF
TRBV4-3	TRBD1	TRBJ2-2	16	.	TGCGCCAGCAGCCACGGGCAGGGGGCCGACACCGGGGAGCTGTTTTTT	CASSHGQGADTGELFF
TRBV19	.	TRBJ2-1	15	.	TGTGCCAGTAGTTCCCCTGAAAGGGGGTTGAATGAGCAGTTCTTC	CASSSPERGLNEQFF
TRBV7-8	.	TRBJ2-7	15	.	TGTGCCAGCAGCACGGTTGGGGGCGGCCGCTACGAGCAGTACTTC	CASSTVGGGRYEQYF
TRBV4-2	.	TRBJ1-1	16	.	TGTGCCAGCAGCCAAGATTATACGGGAGGGAACACTGAAGCTTTCTTT	CASSQDYTGGNTEAFF
TRBV4-1	.	TRBJ1-6	13	.	TGCGCCAGCAGCCTAGTCGGGTCCTGGGCCCTCCACTTT	CASSLVGSWALHF
TRBV28	.	TRBJ1-5	14	once	TGTGCCAGCACCCTGCCGGGGGGCGGGCAGCCCCAGCATTTT	CASTLPGGGQPQHF
TRBV19	TRBD2	TRBJ2-1	16	.	TGTGCCAGTAGTTCAGAAGCGGGGGGGTCCTACAATGAGCAGTTCTTC	CASSSEAGGSYNEQFF
TRBV2	TRBD1	TRBJ1-2	15	.	TGTGCCAGCAGTCCTAATCCGGGACAGCGCTATGGCTACACCTTC	CASSPNPGQRYGYTF
TRBV28	.	TRBJ2-7	14	.	TGTGCCAGCAGTTTAAAGGGGCAACCTTACGAGCAGTACTTC	CASSLKGQPYEQYF
TRBV7-2	TRBD2	TRBJ2-5	16	.	TGTGCCAGCAGCTTAGTGCCAGCGGGGGGGCAGGAGACCCAGTACTTC	CASSLVPAGGQETQYF
TRBV9	.	TRBJ2-1	15	.	TGTGCCAGCAGCATACGACAGGCGGGGGACAATGAGCAGTTCTTC	CASSIRQAGDNEQFF
TRBV5-1	.	TRBJ1-4	13	.	TGCGCCAGCAGCTTGGGACAGAGGGAAAAACTGTTTTTT	CASSLGQREKLFF
TRBV29-1	.	TRBJ2-7	10	.	TGCAGCGCTCTTTTCCACGAGCAGTACTTC	CSALFHEQYF
TRBV6-5	.	TRBJ1-3	14	once	TGTGCCAGCAGTTACAATCGGGGGGTGGACACCATATATTTT	CASSYNRGVDTIYF
TRBV5-1	.	TRBJ2-1	15	.	TGCGCCAGCAGCCCCCTAGGCGGCGCGGGGAATGAGCAGTTCTTC	CASSPLGGAGNEQFF
TRBV7-2	TRBD2	TRBJ2-5	15	.	TGTGCCAGCAGCCTACTAGCGGGGGCGAGAGAGACCCAGTACTTC	CASSLLAGARETQYF